This TCR beta chain was identified during a study of a mutant IDH1 vaccine in newly diagnosed glioma. Libraries were prepared by immunoSEQ multiplex PCR; TCRdb keeps only in-frame clonotypes and omits some of them. The table lists about 30,000 clones, about 78% of them singletons. Documented time point: week 11, during vaccination. One vaccine dose held 300 ug of mutant IDH1 20-mer peptide and came with topical imiquimod. Of note for this clone: As yet, its antigen is unknown.

Germline CDR1 is SGHDT and CDR2 is YYEEEE. The CDR3 totals 14 residues. With 2 bases clipped from V and 10 bases from J, the junction kept 8 bases outside the gene matches. The chain recombines TRBV5-6 with TRBJ2-1; 8 bases line up with TRBD2. The sample here was PBMCs, taken from a glioma patient whose treatment included an IDH1 peptide vaccine. The sequence was obtained from a man aged 25 to 45 with glioma. CDR3 loop: CASSFSGVILEQFF. CDR3 nucleotide sequence: TGTGCCAGCAGCTTTAGCGGGGTTATACTCGAGCAGTTCTTC.